This TCR beta chain is from a study of cytomegalovirus exposure and HLA in healthy donors. General study findings and limits: 150 or so TCR beta chains were listed as cytomegalovirus-associated.

TCRdb's copy holds only in-frame clones and misses some; the assay was immunoSEQ multiplex PCR. Of about 250,000 clones in the sample, about 88% were seen once. This clone has at least ten counts. Its antigen is still unknown. V lost 0 bases to trimming and J lost 4 bases, with 9 bases between them. The CDR3 is 13 residues long. The germline gives CDR1 GTSNPN, CDR2 SVGIG (reference sequence). The sequencing sample was made of PBMCs. The genes are TRBV30 and TRBJ1-1; a weak D match, TRBD1 (6 bases). The receptor was derived from a man aged 18 to 30 in good health and CMV-seropositive. This CDR3 reads CAWSVDSRTEAFF. The DNA of the CDR3 is TGTGCCTGGAGTGTGGACAGTCGCACTGAAGCTTTCTTT.